This TCR beta chain stems from a study of control samples from healthy donors and cancer patients. Clones were read by immunoSEQ multiplex PCR, and TCRdb kept only the in-frame ones, dropping some. The sample records around 160,000 clones, 80% to 95% being singletons. The TCR was taken from a man aged 18 to 30 in good health. The sample comprised blood.

The DNA for the CDR3 is TGTGCCAGCAGTCCGGGACAGAGGTATGGCTACACCTTC. Amino acids: CASSPGQRYGYTF. This rearrangement joins TRBV27 to TRBJ1-2; 7 bases fit TRBD1. This CDR3 has 13 residues. Trimming took 5 bases from V and 5 from J; bases not matched to a gene: 5. CDR1 MNHEY and CDR2 SMNVEV come from the germline V gene (reference sequence).